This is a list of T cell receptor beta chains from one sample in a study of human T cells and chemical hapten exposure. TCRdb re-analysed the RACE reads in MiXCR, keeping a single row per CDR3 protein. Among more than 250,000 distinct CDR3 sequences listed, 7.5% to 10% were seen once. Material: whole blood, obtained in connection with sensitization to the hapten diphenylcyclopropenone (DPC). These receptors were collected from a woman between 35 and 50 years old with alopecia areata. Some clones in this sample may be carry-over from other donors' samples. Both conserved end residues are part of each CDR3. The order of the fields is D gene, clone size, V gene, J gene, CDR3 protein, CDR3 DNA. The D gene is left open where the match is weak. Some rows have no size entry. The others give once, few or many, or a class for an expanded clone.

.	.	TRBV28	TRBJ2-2	CASSLLGANTGELFF	TGTGCCAGCAGCCTCTTGGGCGCGAACACCGGGGAGCTGTTTTTT
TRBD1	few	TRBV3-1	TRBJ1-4	CASSGTGAYNEKLFF	TGTGCCAGCAGCGGGACAGGGGCATATAACGAAAAACTGTTTTTT
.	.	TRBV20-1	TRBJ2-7	CSARDPLTVSEQYF	TGCAGTGCTAGAGATCCCCTAACTGTTAGCGAGCAGTACTTC
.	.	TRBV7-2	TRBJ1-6	CASSLLLSNSPLHF	TGTGCCAGCAGCTTACTACTAAGTAATTCACCCCTCCACTTT
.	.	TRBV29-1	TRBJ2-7	CSVEELQGGEQYF	TGCAGCGTTGAAGAACTACAGGGTGGCGAGCAGTACTTC
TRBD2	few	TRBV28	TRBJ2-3	CASSLAVGTSGRNTQYF	TGTGCCAGCAGTTTGGCCGTGGGGACTAGCGGGAGAAATACGCAGTATTTT
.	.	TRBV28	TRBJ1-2	CASSLSQGIYGYTF	TGTGCCAGCAGTTTAAGTCAGGGAATATATGGCTACACCTTC
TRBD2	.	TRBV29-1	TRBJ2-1	CSVVAGEGDEQFF	TGCAGCGTTGTAGCGGGAGAAGGAGATGAGCAGTTCTTC
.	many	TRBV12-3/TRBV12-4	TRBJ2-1	CASSLGPRSTHEQFF	TGTGCCAGCAGTCTCGGGCCCCGATCCACCCATGAGCAGTTCTTC
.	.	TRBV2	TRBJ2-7	CASSDGGSPMSEQYF	TGTGCCAGCAGTGATGGTGGCAGCCCCATGAGCGAGCAGTACTTC
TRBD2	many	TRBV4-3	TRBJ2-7	CASSQEIGLAEYEQYF	TGCGCCAGCAGCCAAGAGATAGGGCTAGCGGAGTACGAGCAGTACTTC